One sample yielded the 9 T cell receptor beta chains listed below, sequenced in a study of Tregs in tolerant kidney transplant recipients. Method: immunoSEQ multiplex PCR; TCRdb's copy keeps in-frame clones and lacks some. The sample totals about 48,000 clones. The starting material was CD4+ T cells from blood, obtained before the transplant. The origin of the receptors is a human donor who received a combined kidney and bone marrow transplant.

For this clone: The read is 3 residues too short to cover the CDR3 end, so that end is filled in from the germline J gene. This chain connects TRBV20-1 to TRBJ1-1, with a possible D match to TRBD1 (6 bases). This CDR3 is 13 amino acids long. V lost 6 bases and J 0 bases, leaving 11 bases between the germline ends. CDR1 DFQATT and CDR2 SNEGSKA come from the germline V gene (reference sequence). CDR3 DNA (partial): TGCAGTGCCGGGGACACTTTGAACACTGAA. Translating it yields CSAGDTLNTE. From start to end, the CDR3 is CSAGDTLNTEAFF.

About this clone itself: Read data end 3 residues before the CDR3 end; the end is taken from the germline J gene. V usage is TRBV29-1 and J usage is TRBJ1-2; 8 bases align to TRBD1. The CDR3 runs to 13 residues. From germline, CDR1 is SQVTM and CDR2 ANQGSEA. CDR3 protein: CSVRLTGVGGYTF. CDR3 bases read: TGCAGCGTCCGCCTGACAGGGGTGGGAGGC.

A note on this clone: At one boundary the junction diverges from the germline segment, which might be a read error. The read stops 3 residues short of the end of the CDR3; the missing end is completed from the germline J gene. The chain joins TRBV6-2 or TRBV6-3 to TRBJ1-2, with 8 bases matching TRBD1. The germline V gene has CDR1 MNHEY and CDR2 SVGEGT. CDR3 length equals 12 residues. The CDR3 DNA, read in part, is TGTGTCAGCACCGACAGGGGCTATGGC. Its translation is CVSTDRGYG. The complete CDR3 reads CVSTDRGYGYTF.

Regarding this clone: The read terminates 3 residues before the CDR3 end, so the remaining end is supplied by the germline J gene. The J gene is TRBJ1-4, the V gene TRBV5-1; weak D call: TRBD1 (5 bases). This CDR3 is built from 14 residues. The V gene's germline CDR1 is SGHRS and CDR2 YFSETQ. Trimming pared 8 bases from V and 0 bases from J, leaving 11 bases between. The CDR3 loop is CASRAGPTNEKLFF. The sequenced part of the CDR3 DNA is TGCGCCAGTCGAGCAGGGCCAACTAATGAAAAA.

A word on this clone: The read ends 3 residues shy of where the CDR3 ends; the end is completed using the germline J gene. The chain joins TRBV29-1 to TRBJ2-7; D may match TRBD1 or TRBD2 (7 bases each). The CDR3 runs 13 residues. CDR1 SQVTM and CDR2 ANQGSEA come from the germline V gene. Trimming took off 7 bases at V and 4 bases at J, with 17 bases between the two ends. CDR3 DNA, as far as it was read: TGCAGCGGTTCAGGGGGAGGGCTATACGAG. It codes for CSGSGGGLYE. The full CDR3 is CSGSGGGLYEQYF.

Comment on this clone: The DNA ends 3 residues before the CDR3 does, and the rest of the CDR3 is filled in from the germline J gene. J is TRBJ1-5 and V is TRBV7-9; 8 bases are shared with TRBD1. Trimming took 5 bases from V and 6 from J; bases not matched to a gene: 6. The CDR3 covers 14 residues. Germline V gene lookup returns CDR1 SEHNR and CDR2 FQNEAQ (reference sequence). CDR3 DNA, as far as it was read: TGTGCCAGCAGCCCAGGGGGCGATGGTCAGCCC. This gives the protein CASSPGGDGQP. The full CDR3 protein is CASSPGGDGQPQHF.

CDR3 bases read: TGCGCCAGCAGGGGACTAGCGGAAGCAGATACG. Translating gives CASRGLAEADT. Given in full, the CDR3 is CASRGLAEADTQYF. V usage is TRBV10-2 and J usage is TRBJ2-3, with 11 nucleotides matching TRBD2. The read terminates 3 residues before the CDR3 end, so the remaining end is supplied by the germline J gene. Per germline, CDR1 WSHSY and CDR2 SAAADI. V trimming: 6 bases; J trimming: 4 bases; junction bases outside the gene matches: 3. This CDR3 has 14 residues.

For this clone: From the germline J gene comes the end of the CDR3, since the read stops 3 residues before it. The chain carries TRBV29-1 and TRBJ1-3; no clear D. The CDR3 contains 12 residues. Germline V gene lookup returns CDR1 SQVTM and CDR2 ANQGSEA. Deletions cut 3 bases from V and 7 bases from J, with 10 bases between. The DNA read from the CDR3 is TGCAGCGTTGACGCCCCCGGGAACACC. Its protein product is CSVDAPGNT. The CDR3 reads in full as CSVDAPGNTIYF.

Worth noting for this clone: From the germline J gene comes the end of the CDR3, since the read stops 3 residues before it. The rearrangement joins TRBV5-1 to TRBJ1-5, with D perhaps TRBD1 (6 bases). Trimming shortened V by 2 bases and J by 4 bases, and 7 bases separated the two germline ends. Germline CDR1 SGHRS, CDR2 YFSETQ. This CDR3 is 13 amino acids long. The CDR3 sequence is CASSFTGNQPQHF. The covered CDR3 bases are TGCGCCAGCAGCTTTACAGGGAATCAGCCC. Full variable domain (remainder filled in from reference TRBV5-1 and TRBJ1-5): KAGVTQTPRYLIKTRGQQVTLSCSPISGHRSVSWYQQTPGQGLQFLFEYFSETQRNKGNFPGRFSGRQFSNSRSEMNVSTLELGDSALYLCASSFTGNQPQHFGDGTRLSIL.